This TCR beta chain was recovered during a study of CD8+CD57+ T cells in acquired aplastic anemia. Overall study context: Sorted cells (CD4+ and CD8+) yielded DNA amounts that averaged about 2.9 ug.

Patients chosen for sequencing had shown CD8+CD57+ cell expansion by flow cytometry. All patients had severe acquired aplastic anemia. When blood sampling took place, the patients had received no therapy. CDR3 and TCR beta VDJ profiling relied on a genomic DNA template. TCRdb reprocessed the reads with MiXCR, giving one entry per CDR3 protein. The sample lists approximately 80,000 distinct CDR3 sequences; about three quarters were seen once. Germline V gives CDR1 LNHDA, CDR2 SQIVND (reference sequence). This CDR3 region has 15 residues. V shed 5 bases and J shed 9 bases, with 17 bases lying between them.

The sequence derives from a human donor with aplastic anemia. The V gene is TRBV19, the J gene TRBJ1-6, with a weak D call TRBD1 (5 bases). The sequenced material came from sorted CD4+, CD8+, or CD8+CD57+ T cells (not recorded which) from PBMCs. CDR3 sequence reads: CASSLGTQRGSPLHF. The CDR3 DNA follows: TGTGCCAGTAGTTTAGGGACTCAAAGGGGTTCACCCCTCCACTTT.